A selection of T cell receptor beta chains follows, all from one sample in a study of shared clonotypes between healthy human individuals. Sequencing was performed with immunoSEQ multiplex PCR; in TCRdb, only in-frame clones are kept and a portion is missing. The sample consists of 1.4 million or so clones, approximately 98.5% of them appearing once. Sequencing was done on a sample of naive CD4+ T cells sorted from blood. The source is a man aged 30 to 45 in good health. Both conserved end residues are part of each CDR3. The D gene is left open where the match is weak. Size is omitted from some rows. Given values are once, few, many or a class for expanded clones.

13	.	TRBJ2-3	TRBV28	.	CASSEGTADTQYF	TGTGCCAGCAGTGAGGGGACTGCAGATACGCAGTATTTT
15	.	TRBJ2-2	TRBV6-6	TRBD1	CASSYGQGRTGELFF	TGTGCCAGCAGTTACGGACAGGGAAGGACCGGGGAGCTGTTTTTT
13	.	TRBJ2-3	TRBV27	.	CASGWKFSAAQYF	TGTGCCAGCGGTTGGAAATTTAGCGCAGCGCAGTATTTT
14	.	TRBJ2-5	TRBV5-1	.	CASSLLLAAETQYF	TGCGCCAGCAGCTTGCTCCTGGCGGCAGAGACCCAGTACTTC
16	.	TRBJ1-2	TRBV7-6	TRBD1	CASSATTGLTDYGYTF	TGTGCCAGCAGCGCGACGACAGGGTTGACGGACTATGGCTACACCTTC
15	.	TRBJ2-3	TRBV29-1	.	CSAQWGRKSTDTQYF	TGCAGCGCTCAATGGGGACGGAAAAGCACAGATACGCAGTATTTT
19	.	TRBJ2-6	TRBV19	.	CASSTIPGQGVSGANVLTF	TGTGCCAGTAGTACTATTCCGGGACAAGGAGTTTCTGGGGCCAACGTCCTGACTTTC
15	.	TRBJ2-7	TRBV4-3	.	CASSQGVSHDYEQYF	TGCGCCAGCAGCCAAGGGGTGAGCCACGATTACGAGCAGTACTTC
17	.	TRBJ2-5	TRBV5-1	TRBD2	CASSPILAGGPWETQYF	TGCGCCAGCAGCCCCATACTAGCGGGAGGGCCTTGGGAGACCCAGTACTTC
18	once	TRBJ2-4	TRBV18	TRBD1	CASSPSRTGDSAKNIQYF	TGTGCCAGCTCACCCTCGCGGACAGGGGACTCTGCCAAAAACATTCAGTACTTC
14	.	TRBJ1-2	TRBV9	.	CASSVVSAADGYTF	TGTGCCAGCAGCGTAGTCTCGGCGGCGGATGGCTACACCTTC
13	once	TRBJ2-7	TRBV7-8	.	CASSNHLGSEQYF	TGTGCCAGCAGCAATCATCTAGGGAGCGAGCAGTACTTC
15	.	TRBJ1-1	TRBV5-1	.	CASSIWGRLNTEAFF	TGCGCCAGCAGCATTTGGGGACGCCTGAACACTGAAGCTTTCTTT
16	.	TRBJ2-3	TRBV5-1	TRBD2	CASSSGLAGDTDTQYF	TGCGCCAGCAGCTCAGGACTAGCGGGGGACACAGATACGCAGTATTTT
13	.	TRBJ2-5	TRBV27	.	CASSSGTSRTQYF	TGTGCCAGCAGTTCCGGGACCTCAAGGACCCAGTACTTC
14	.	TRBJ1-2	TRBV5-1	.	CASSLAGDIYGYTF	TGCGCCAGCAGCTTGGCCGGAGACATCTATGGCTACACCTTC
14	.	TRBJ2-2	TRBV7-9	.	CASSLKGGAGELFF	TGTGCCAGCAGCTTAAAGGGTGGCGCCGGGGAGCTGTTTTTT
15	.	TRBJ1-5	TRBV28	.	CASSSPPNLHQPQHF	TGTGCCAGCAGTTCCCCACCCAATCTCCATCAGCCCCAGCATTTT
14	.	TRBJ2-7	TRBV5-1	.	CASSLAGRLSEQYF	TGCGCCAGCAGCTTGGCAGGGAGGCTCTCCGAGCAGTACTTC
14	few	TRBJ1-4	TRBV18	.	CASSPRQDRDRLFF	TGTGCCAGCTCACCACGGCAGGACCGGGATAGACTGTTTTTT
12	.	TRBJ2-1	TRBV19	TRBD2	CASSITSDEQFF	TGTGCCAGTAGTATAACTAGCGACGAGCAGTTCTTC
14	.	TRBJ1-3	TRBV28	TRBD1	CASSKDRGGNTIYF	TGTGCCAGCAGTAAGGACAGGGGAGGAAACACCATATATTTT
15	.	TRBJ2-1	TRBV18	.	CASSPRQATYNEQFF	TGTGCCAGCTCACCACGACAGGCCACCTACAATGAGCAGTTCTTC
16	.	TRBJ2-4	TRBV18	.	CASSPGHTPFQIIQYF	TGTGCCAGCTCACCGGGTCATACCCCCTTCCAGATCATTCAGTACTTC
12	.	TRBJ2-7	TRBV29-1	.	CSVTRGSSEQYF	TGCAGCGTTACGAGGGGGTCTAGCGAGCAGTACTTC
13	.	TRBJ1-1	TRBV28	.	CASSFRGRTEAFF	TGTGCCAGCAGTTTTCGGGGAAGGACTGAAGCTTTCTTT
14	.	TRBJ2-5	TRBV18	.	CASSPGAGQETQYF	TGTGCCAGCTCACCAGGGGCGGGACAAGAGACCCAGTACTTC
15	.	TRBJ1-5	TRBV6-5	TRBD1	CASNSGTGHGQPQHF	TGTGCCAGCAATTCTGGGACAGGGCATGGTCAGCCCCAGCATTTT
15	.	TRBJ2-7	TRBV5-1	TRBD1	CASSSTWTGSYEQYF	TGCGCCAGCAGCTCCACCTGGACAGGGTCCTACGAGCAGTACTTC
10	few	TRBJ1-1	TRBV29-1	.	CSARNTEAFF	TGCAGCGCCAGGAACACTGAAGCTTTCTTT
13	.	TRBJ2-1	TRBV5-1	.	CASSLDRADEQFF	TGCGCCAGCAGCTTGGACAGGGCGGATGAGCAGTTCTTC
15	.	TRBJ1-1	TRBV18	.	CASSPAIRGDTEAFF	TGTGCCAGCTCACCAGCCATTCGGGGGGACACTGAAGCTTTCTTT